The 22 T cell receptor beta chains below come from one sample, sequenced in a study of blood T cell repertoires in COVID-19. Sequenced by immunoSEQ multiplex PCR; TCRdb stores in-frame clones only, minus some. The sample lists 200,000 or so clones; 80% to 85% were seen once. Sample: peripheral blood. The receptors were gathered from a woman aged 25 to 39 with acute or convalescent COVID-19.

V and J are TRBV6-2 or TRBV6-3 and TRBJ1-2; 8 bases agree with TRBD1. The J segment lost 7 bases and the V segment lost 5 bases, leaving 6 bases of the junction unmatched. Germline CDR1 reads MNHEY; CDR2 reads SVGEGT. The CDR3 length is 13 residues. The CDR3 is CASSDYRGTGYTF. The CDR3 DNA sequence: TGTGCCAGCAGTGATTACAGGGGGACTGGCTACACCTTC.

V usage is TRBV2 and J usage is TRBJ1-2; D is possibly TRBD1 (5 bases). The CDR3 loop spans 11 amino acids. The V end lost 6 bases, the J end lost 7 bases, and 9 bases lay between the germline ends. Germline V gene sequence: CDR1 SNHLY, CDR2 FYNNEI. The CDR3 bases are TGTGCCAGCAGAGGGGAAGGTGGCTACACCTTC. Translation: CASRGEGGYTF. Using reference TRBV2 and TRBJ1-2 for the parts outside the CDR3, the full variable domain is EPEVTQTPSHQVTQMGQEVILRCVPISNHLYFYWYRQILGQKVEFLVSFYNNEISEKSEIFDDQFSVERPDGSNFTLKIRSTKLEDSAMYFCASRGEGGYTFGSGTRLTVV.

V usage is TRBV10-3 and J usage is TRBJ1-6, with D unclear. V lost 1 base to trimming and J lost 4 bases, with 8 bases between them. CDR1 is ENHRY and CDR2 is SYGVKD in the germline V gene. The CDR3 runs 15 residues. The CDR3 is CAISEFSIYNSPLHF. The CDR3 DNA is TGTGCCATCAGTGAGTTCAGTATTTATAATTCACCCCTCCACTTT.

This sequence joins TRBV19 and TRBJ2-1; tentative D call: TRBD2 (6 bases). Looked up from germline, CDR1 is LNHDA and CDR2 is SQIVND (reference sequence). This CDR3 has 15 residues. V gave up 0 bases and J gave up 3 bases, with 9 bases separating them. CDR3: CASSIDGRYYNEQFF. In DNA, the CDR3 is TGTGCCAGTAGTATAGACGGGAGATACTACAATGAGCAGTTCTTC.

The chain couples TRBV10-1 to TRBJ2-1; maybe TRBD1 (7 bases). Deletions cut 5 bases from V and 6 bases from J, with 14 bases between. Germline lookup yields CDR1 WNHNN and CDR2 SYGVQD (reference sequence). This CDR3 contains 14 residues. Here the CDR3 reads CASSRAGGTNEQFF. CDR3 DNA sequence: TGCGCCAGCAGTAGGGCAGGGGGGACCAATGAGCAGTTCTTC.

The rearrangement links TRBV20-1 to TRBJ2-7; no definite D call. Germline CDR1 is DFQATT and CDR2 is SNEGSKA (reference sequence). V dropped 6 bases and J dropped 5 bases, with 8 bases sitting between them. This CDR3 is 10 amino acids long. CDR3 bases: TGCAGTGCAATAGATGACGAGCAGTACTTC. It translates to CSAIDDEQYF.

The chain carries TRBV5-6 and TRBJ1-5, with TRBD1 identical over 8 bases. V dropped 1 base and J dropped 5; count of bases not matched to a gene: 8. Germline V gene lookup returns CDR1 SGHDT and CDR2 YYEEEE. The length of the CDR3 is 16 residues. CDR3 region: CASSLRDRPLDQPQHF. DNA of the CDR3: TGTGCCAGCAGCTTGAGGGACAGGCCGCTTGATCAGCCCCAGCATTTT.

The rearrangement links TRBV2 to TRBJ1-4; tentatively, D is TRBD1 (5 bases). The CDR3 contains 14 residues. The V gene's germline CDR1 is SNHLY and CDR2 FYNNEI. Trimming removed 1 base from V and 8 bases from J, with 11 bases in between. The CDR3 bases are TGTGCCAGCAGTGAAGAGGCAGGGAAAGAAAAACTGTTTTTT. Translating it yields CASSEEAGKEKLFF.

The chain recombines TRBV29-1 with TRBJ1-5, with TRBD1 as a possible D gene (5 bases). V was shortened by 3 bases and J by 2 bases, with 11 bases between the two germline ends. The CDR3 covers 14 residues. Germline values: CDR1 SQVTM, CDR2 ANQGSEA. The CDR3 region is CSVDQGSGNQPQHF. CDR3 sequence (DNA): TGCAGCGTTGATCAGGGAAGTGGCAATCAGCCCCAGCATTTT.

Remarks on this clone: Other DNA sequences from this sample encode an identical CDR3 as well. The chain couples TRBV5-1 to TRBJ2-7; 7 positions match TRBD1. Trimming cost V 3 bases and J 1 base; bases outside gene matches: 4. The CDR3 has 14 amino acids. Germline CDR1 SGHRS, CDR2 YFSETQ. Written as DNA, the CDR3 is TGCGCCAGCAGCTCTCGGACAGGATCCTACGAGCAGTACTTC. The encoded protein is CASSSRTGSYEQYF.

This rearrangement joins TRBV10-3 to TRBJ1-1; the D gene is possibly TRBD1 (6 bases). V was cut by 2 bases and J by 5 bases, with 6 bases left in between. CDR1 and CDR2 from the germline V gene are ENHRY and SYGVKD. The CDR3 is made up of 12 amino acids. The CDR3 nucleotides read TGTGCCATCAGTGAGCAGGGGACTGAAGCTTTCTTT. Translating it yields CAISEQGTEAFF.

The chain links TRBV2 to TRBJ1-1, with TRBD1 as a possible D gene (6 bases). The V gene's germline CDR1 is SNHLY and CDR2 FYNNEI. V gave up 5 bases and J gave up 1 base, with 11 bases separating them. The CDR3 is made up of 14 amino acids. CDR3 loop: CASSHPGQNTEAFF. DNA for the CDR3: TGTGCCAGCAGTCACCCGGGACAGAACACTGAAGCTTTCTTT.

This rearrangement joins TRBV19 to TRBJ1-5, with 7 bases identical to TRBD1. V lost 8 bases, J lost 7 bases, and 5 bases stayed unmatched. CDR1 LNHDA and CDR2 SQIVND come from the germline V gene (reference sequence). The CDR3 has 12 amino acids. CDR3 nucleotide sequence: TGTGCCAGTCAGACAGGGCTACAGCCCCAGCATTTT. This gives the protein CASQTGLQPQHF.

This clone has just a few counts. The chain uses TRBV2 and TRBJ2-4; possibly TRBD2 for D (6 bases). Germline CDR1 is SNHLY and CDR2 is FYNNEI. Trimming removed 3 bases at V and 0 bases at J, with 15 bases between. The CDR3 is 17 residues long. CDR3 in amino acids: CASSDLGGIGAKNIQYF. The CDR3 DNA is TGTGCCAGCAGTGACCTTGGCGGGATTGGAGCCAAAAACATTCAGTACTTC.

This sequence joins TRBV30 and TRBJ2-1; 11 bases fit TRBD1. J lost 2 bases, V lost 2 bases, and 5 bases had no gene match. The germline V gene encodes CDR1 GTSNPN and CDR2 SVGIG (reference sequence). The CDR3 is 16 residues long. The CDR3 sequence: CAWSKGTGGPYNEQFF. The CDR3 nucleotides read TGTGCCTGGAGTAAAGGGACAGGGGGGCCCTACAATGAGCAGTTCTTC.

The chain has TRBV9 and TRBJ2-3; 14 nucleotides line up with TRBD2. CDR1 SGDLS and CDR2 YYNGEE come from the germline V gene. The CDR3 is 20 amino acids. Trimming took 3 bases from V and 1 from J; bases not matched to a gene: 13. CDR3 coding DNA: TGTGCCAGCAGCGGGGCCGGTGGGACTAGCGGGGGAGGGGGCACAGATACGCAGTATTTT. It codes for CASSGAGGTSGGGGTDTQYF.

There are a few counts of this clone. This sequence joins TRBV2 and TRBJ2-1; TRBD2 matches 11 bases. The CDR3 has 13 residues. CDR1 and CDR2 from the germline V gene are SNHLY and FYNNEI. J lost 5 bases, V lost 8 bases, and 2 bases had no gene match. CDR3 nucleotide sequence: TGTGCCAGCCGGGGACTAGCGGACAATGAGCAGTTCTTC. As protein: CASRGLADNEQFF.

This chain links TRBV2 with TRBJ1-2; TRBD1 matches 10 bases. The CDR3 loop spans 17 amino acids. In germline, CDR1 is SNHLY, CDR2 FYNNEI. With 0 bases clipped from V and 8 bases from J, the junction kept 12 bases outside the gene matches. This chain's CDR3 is CASSEARGLDRGKGYTF. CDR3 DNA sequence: TGTGCCAGCAGTGAAGCCAGGGGGCTGGACAGGGGGAAAGGCTACACCTTC.

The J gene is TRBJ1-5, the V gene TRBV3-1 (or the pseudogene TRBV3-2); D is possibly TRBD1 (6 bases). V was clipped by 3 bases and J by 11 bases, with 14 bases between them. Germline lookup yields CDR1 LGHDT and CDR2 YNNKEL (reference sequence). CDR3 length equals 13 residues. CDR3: CASSQAPGTTQHF. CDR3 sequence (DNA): TGTGCCAGCAGCCAGGCCCCCGGGACAACCCAGCATTTT.

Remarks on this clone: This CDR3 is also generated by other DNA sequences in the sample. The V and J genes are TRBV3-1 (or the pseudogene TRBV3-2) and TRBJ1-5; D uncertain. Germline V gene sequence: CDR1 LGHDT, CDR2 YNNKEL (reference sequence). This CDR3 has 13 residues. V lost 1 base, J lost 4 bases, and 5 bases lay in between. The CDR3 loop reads CASSQGANQPQHF. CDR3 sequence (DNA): TGTGCCAGCAGCCAAGGAGCGAATCAGCCCCAGCATTTT.

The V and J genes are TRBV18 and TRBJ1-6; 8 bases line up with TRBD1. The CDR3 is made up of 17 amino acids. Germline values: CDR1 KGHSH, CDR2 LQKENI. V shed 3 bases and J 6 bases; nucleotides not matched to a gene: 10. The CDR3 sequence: CASSPNLLGQGNSPLHF. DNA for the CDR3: TGTGCCAGCTCACCTAATCTTCTTGGACAGGGTAATTCACCCCTCCACTTT. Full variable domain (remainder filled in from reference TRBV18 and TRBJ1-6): NAGVMQNPRHLVRRRGQEARLRCSPMKGHSHVYWYRQLPEEGLKFMVYLQKENIIDESGMPKERFSAEFPKEGPSILRIQQVVRGDSAAYFCASSPNLLGQGNSPLHFGNGTRLTVT.

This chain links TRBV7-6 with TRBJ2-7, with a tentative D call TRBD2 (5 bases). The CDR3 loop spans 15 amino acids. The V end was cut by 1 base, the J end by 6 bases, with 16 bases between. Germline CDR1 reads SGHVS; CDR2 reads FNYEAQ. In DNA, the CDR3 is TGTGCCAGCAGCTTAGTAGGTGGGGAGCAGGCCGAGCAGTACTTC. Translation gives CASSLVGGEQAEQYF.